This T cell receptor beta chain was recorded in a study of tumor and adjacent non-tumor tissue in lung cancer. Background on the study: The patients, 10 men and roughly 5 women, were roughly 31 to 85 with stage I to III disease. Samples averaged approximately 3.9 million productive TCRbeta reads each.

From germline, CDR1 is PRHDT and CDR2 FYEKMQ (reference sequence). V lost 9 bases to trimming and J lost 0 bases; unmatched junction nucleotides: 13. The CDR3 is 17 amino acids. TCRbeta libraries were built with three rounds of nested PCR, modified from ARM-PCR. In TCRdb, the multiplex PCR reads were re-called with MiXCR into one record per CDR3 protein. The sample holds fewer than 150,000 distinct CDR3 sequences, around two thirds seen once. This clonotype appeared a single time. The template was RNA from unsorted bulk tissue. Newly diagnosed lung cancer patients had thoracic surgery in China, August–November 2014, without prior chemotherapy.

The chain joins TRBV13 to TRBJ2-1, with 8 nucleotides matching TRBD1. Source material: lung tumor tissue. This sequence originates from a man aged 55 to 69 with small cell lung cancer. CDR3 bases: TGTGCCAGAAGCAGGCGGACAGGGTTTAGCTCCTACAATGAGCAGTTCTTC. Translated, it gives CARSRRTGFSSYNEQFF.